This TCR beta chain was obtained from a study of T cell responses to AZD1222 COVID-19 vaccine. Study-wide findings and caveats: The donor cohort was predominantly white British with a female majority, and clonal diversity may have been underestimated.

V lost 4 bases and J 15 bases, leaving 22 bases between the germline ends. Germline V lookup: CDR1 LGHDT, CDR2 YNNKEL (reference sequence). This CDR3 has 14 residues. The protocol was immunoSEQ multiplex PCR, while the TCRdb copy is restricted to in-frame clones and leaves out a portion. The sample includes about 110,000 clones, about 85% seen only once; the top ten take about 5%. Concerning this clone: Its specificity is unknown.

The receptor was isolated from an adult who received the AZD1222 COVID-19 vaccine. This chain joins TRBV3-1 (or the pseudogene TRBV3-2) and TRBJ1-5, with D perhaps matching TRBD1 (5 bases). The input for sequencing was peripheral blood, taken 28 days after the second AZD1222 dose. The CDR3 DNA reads TGTGCCAGCAGCCCCCAAAGGTGGCAAGGGGTTCTGCATTTT. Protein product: CASSPQRWQGVLHF.